This T cell receptor beta chain comes out of a study of Ad26.COV2.S vaccination and SARS-CoV-2 variants. Treatment given: some 20 received Ad26.COV2.S at low or high dose, single or two shots; several received placebo; per-sample allocation not given. The samples were gathered on day 63 after the first injection of vaccine or placebo. The CDR3 spans 14 residues. From germline, CDR1 is LGHDT and CDR2 YNNKEL (reference sequence). V shed 0 bases, J shed 2 bases, and the junction held 0 bases outside the gene matches. Libraries were prepared by immunoSEQ multiplex PCR; TCRdb keeps only in-frame clonotypes and omits some of them. This sample yields 380,000 or so clones, of which approximately 86% are seen a single time; roughly 10% belongs to the top ten.

V usage is TRBV3-1 (or the pseudogene TRBV3-2) and J usage is TRBJ2-7; 8 bases map to TRBD1. Specimen: peripheral blood, collected in a trial of Ad26.COV2.S vaccine versus placebo. The sequence derives from a person aged 18-60 years who received the Ad26.COV2.S COVID-19 vaccine or a placebo. Here the CDR3 reads CASSQDRGPYEQYF. In DNA form, the CDR3 reads TGTGCCAGCAGCCAAGACAGGGGGCCCTACGAGCAGTACTTC.